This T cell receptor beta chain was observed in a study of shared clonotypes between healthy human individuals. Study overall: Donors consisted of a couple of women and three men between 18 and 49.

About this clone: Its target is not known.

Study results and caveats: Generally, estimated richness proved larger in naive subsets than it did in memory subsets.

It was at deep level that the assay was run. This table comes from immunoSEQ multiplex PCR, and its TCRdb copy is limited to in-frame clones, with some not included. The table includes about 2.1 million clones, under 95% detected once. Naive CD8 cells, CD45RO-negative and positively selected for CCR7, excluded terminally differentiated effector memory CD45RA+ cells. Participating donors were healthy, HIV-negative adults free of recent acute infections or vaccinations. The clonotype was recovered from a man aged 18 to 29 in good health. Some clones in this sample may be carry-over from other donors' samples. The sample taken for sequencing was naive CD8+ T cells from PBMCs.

This CDR3 is CASSLGTSAYEQYF. CDR3 bases: TGTGCCAGCAGCTTAGGCACTTCGGCCTACGAGCAGTACTTC. V gene TRBV11-2 combines with J gene TRBJ2-7, with D unresolved. Per germline, CDR1 SGHAT and CDR2 FQNNGV. Trimming stripped 1 base from V and 2 bases from J, with 9 bases between. There are 14 residues in the CDR3. Looking up the rest from reference TRBV11-2 and TRBJ2-7 gives the full variable domain: EAGVAQSPRYKIIEKRQSVAFWCNPISGHATLYWYQQILGQGPKLLIQFQNNGVVDDSQLPKDRFSAERLKGVDSTLKIQPAKLEDSAVYLCASSLGTSAYEQYFGPGTRLTVT.